Included here is one T cell receptor (beta chain) sequence, with context. Its antigen is unknown. Base qualities were left out, and no much larger clone turns up one base away. This sample stems from a study of sequential checkpoint blockade in melanoma (dated by TCRdb to between 2018 and 2021). In the study overall: Patients were assigned by 1:1 randomization to either first-line nivolumab followed by ipilimumab (arm A) or ipilimumab followed by nivolumab (arm B). Both trial sequences were followed by maintenance nivolumab. What the research found in general, with its limitations: The model for predicting response that combines TCR metrics with mutation burden needs to be validated in larger, independent patient cohorts.

Per the publication, the treatment or condition label means: randomized to nivolumab then ipilimumab (arm A) or the reverse (arm B). None of the patients in the trial had previously been given DNA-damaging chemotherapy. Live CD3+CD8+ cells negative for CD19 and CD56 were sorted from thawed PBMCs on a FACS Aria II flow cytometer. Samples came from patients with melanoma in CheckMate 064, a randomized, open-label phase II trial of sequential checkpoint blockade. Peripheral blood mononuclear cells were obtained through leukapheresis, purified using Ficoll-Paque, and frozen in human serum containing about 9.3% DMSO. Purity of sorted blood CD3+CD8+ cells was verified at >95% immediately after sorting, followed by DNA extraction. TCRbeta CDR3 regions were immunosequenced from genomic DNA with the immunoSEQ Assay. Before high-throughput sequencing, the genomic DNA was amplified using bias-controlled multiplex PCR. The study's processing was this. To quantify the absolute abundance of each unique TCRbeta CDR3 region, the sequences were collapsed and filtered. Clonality, defined as 1 minus Pielou's evenness, was calculated using productive rearrangements only. A previously published method was used to identify clones with significantly greater frequencies in on-treatment samples than in baseline samples. TCRdb took this table from immuneACCESS and kept in-frame rearrangements with V and J called. Such tables lack part of the clones; where checked against another copy, unresolved V genes explain under half of the gap, and the rest is unexplained. The V and J calls and clone size come from that table; D and trimming were worked out from the DNA. The sample table records around 12,000 clones; 70% to 80% of these occur just once. The top ten clonotypes cover about a tenth of the sample.

The clonotype originates from a human donor with melanoma. Source: CD8+ T cells sorted from blood (inferred from file names), taken from a patient given nivolumab and ipilimumab in sequence.

This receptor carries the CDR3 CASSRDRGAFYGYTF. The sequenced DNA is TGCGCCAGCAGCCGAGACAGGGGGGCTTTCTATGGCTACACCTTC. The chain is encoded by TRBV4-3 joined to TRBJ1-2, and TRBD1 matches 9 of the central bases. The CDR3 numbers 15 residues from cysteine through phenylalanine. Left in the record is the CDR3 DNA by itself, 45 bases read in frame from the first base. Compared with germline, V lacks 4 bases and J lacks 4 bases; bases without a gene match: 7. CDR1 and CDR2, looked up from the germline V gene, are LGHNA and YSLEER.